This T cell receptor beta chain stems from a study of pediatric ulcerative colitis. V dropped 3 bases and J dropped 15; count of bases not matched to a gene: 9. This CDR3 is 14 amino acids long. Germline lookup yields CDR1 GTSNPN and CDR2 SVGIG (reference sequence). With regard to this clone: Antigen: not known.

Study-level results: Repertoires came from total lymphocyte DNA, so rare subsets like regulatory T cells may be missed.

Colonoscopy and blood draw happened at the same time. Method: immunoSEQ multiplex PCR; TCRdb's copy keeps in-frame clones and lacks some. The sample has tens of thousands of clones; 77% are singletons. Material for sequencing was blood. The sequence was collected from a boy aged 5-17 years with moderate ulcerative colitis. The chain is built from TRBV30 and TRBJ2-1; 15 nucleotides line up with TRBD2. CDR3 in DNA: TGTGCCTGGAGCCCATTGGGGACTAGCGGGAGGAGGTTCTTC. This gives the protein CAWSPLGTSGRRFF.